In its sample, the clone carrying this TCR beta chain was seen many times. Its antigen remains unidentified. The data were taken from a study of spatial heterogeneity in lung cancer. MiXCR was run by TCRdb on the 5' RACE reads, yielding one entry per CDR3 protein. The table includes 15,000 to 20,000 distinct CDR3 sequences, around 6.5% detected once. General observations from the study: Tumors with more nonsynonymous mutations had more expanded intratumoral alpha and beta TCRs.

Sample time point: sample taken at primary tumor resection. Germline CDR1 is WNHNN and CDR2 is SYGVQD (reference sequence). V shed 2 bases and J 9 bases; nucleotides not matched to a gene: 8. The CDR3 loop spans 14 amino acids. This sequence was found in a female donor with early-stage non-small cell lung cancer. Here the sequenced sample was lung tumor tissue, taken at surgery. The chain links TRBV10-1 to TRBJ2-3; 7 bases map to TRBD2. The CDR3 reads CASSEPSGARTQYF. The CDR3 DNA reads as TGCGCCAGCAGTGAGCCTAGCGGAGCCAGAACGCAGTATTTT.